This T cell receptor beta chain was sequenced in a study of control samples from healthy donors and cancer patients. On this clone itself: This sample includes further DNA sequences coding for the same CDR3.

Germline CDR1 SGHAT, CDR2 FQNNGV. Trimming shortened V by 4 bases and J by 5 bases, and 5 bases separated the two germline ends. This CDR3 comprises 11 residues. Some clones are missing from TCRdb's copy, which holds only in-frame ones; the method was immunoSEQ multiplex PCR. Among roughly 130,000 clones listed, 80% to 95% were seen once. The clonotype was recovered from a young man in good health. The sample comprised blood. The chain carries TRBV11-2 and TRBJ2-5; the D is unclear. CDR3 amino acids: CASSSGETQYF. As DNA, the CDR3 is TGTGCCAGCAGCTCCGGGGAGACCCAGTACTTC.